The rows below give T cell receptor beta chains drawn from one sample of a study of post-analysis software for immune sequencing data. TCRdb re-called the PCR reads with MiXCR, one entry per CDR3 protein. The table shows roughly 620,000 distinct CDR3 sequences, with 44% occurring only once. Sequencing was carried out using blood. Receptors were obtained from a girl aged 10-17 years with multiple sclerosis. Each CDR3 is given with its conserved first and last residue. The order of the fields is D gene, clone size, J gene, V gene, CDR3 DNA, CDR3 protein. D genes are given only for firm matches. A clone size is listed for some rows: how often the clone was seen (once, few, many), or a class if it is expanded.

-,-,TRBJ2-5,TRBV5-6,TGTGCCAGCAGCCTTGGGATATCCTACGAGCAGAACTTC,CASSLGISYEQNF
-,few,TRBJ2-7,TRBV29-1,TGCAGCGTTAAGACCCAGGGTAACTACGAGCAGTACTTC,CSVKTQGNYEQYF
-,-,TRBJ2-1,TRBV29-1,TGCAGCGCTGCTGGCGGGAACCCCCATCTCTACAATGAGCAGTTCTTC,CSAAGGNPHLYNEQFF
-,-,TRBJ2-5,TRBV6-6,TGTGCCAGCAGCTTACAACACCAAGAGACCCAGTACTTC,CASSLQHQETQYF
TRBD1,-,TRBJ1-1,TRBV10-3,TGTGCCATCACCCCGGGGGGACAGGGGGCATCTAGCTACACTGAAGCTTTCTTT,CAITPGGQGASSYTEAFF
-,few,TRBJ2-5,TRBV14,TGTGCCAGCAGCCACGGGGGAACCCAAGAGACCCAGTACTTC,CASSHGGTQETQYF
TRBD1,few,TRBJ1-1,TRBV20-1,TGCAGTGCTTACAGGGGAGGGTTTGGAGCTTTCTTT,CSAYRGGFGAFF
-,-,TRBJ1-2,TRBV28,TGTGCCAGCAGTTTGCTCGTGGGGGGACGTGGCTACACCTTC,CASSLLVGGRGYTF
-,-,TRBJ1-4,TRBV7-8,TGTGCCAGCAGCTTAGCGTTGGGCAGGGGACGAAATGAAAAACTGTTTTTT,CASSLALGRGRNEKLFF
-,-,TRBJ2-7,TRBV30,TGTGCCTGGGGTGACTCCGAGCAGTACTTC,CAWGDSEQYF
-,-,TRBJ1-4,TRBV27,TGTGCCAGCAGTTTGGCCAGGGGCCAGGGTAATGAAAAACTGTTTTTT,CASSLARGQGNEKLFF
-,once,TRBJ2-5,TRBV5-1,TGCGCCAGCAGCTTATTTCCGGGGGGCCCTGGAGAGACCCAGTACTTC,CASSLFPGGPGETQYF
-,few,TRBJ2-3,TRBV12-3/TRBV12-4,TGTGCCAGCAGCCGGACCCGCACAGATACGCAGTATTTT,CASSRTRTDTQYF
TRBD2,few,TRBJ2-3,TRBV4-2,TGTGCCAGCAGCCCAACTCAGCGGGGGAGGCCGGATACGCAGTATTTT,CASSPTQRGRPDTQYF
TRBD2,-,TRBJ2-1,TRBV27,TGTGCCAGCAGTGGGTCGCGGGGGAGAGATGAGCAGTTCTTC,CASSGSRGRDEQFF
-,once,TRBJ2-3,TRBV2,TGTGCCAGCAGGGAAGGGAAATCTAGCACAGATACGCAGTATTTT,CASREGKSSTDTQYF
-,-,TRBJ1-1,TRBV20-1,TGCAGTGCTCCTCAGCGAGATGAAGCTTTCTTT,CSAPQRDEAFF
-,few,TRBJ2-3,TRBV5-1,TGCGCCAGCAGCCCTTTGACGGAAGCAGATACGCAGTATTTT,CASSPLTEADTQYF
-,few,TRBJ2-5,TRBV12-5,TGTGCTAGTGGCTCGAGCGAAATCGGAGAGACCCAGTACTTC,CASGSSEIGETQYF
TRBD2,once,TRBJ2-3,TRBV7-6,TGTGCCAGCGGCCGGGAGGGGATCAGAGATACGCAGTATTTT,CASGREGIRDTQYF
TRBD2,-,TRBJ2-3,TRBV25-1,TGTGCCAGCAGTGACTCGTTGGGAGGGAATCCCTTGGGGAGCACAGGTACGCAGTATTTT,CASSDSLGGNPLGSTGTQYF
-,many,TRBJ2-6,TRBV12-3/TRBV12-4,TGTGCCAGCAGTCCTCGCAGCTCTGGGGCCAACGTCCTGACTTTC,CASSPRSSGANVLTF
TRBD2,-,TRBJ2-7,TRBV20-1,TGCAGTGCCCCGGTTCAGCGGGGGGCGGCGCAGTACTTC,CSAPVQRGAAQYF
-,few,TRBJ1-1,TRBV6-5,TGTGCCAGCAGTTACGGGAAAGCCGTGGTTACTGAAGCTTTCTTT,CASSYGKAVVTEAFF
TRBD2,-,TRBJ2-5,TRBV20-1,TGCAGTGCCCCCCGGGAGCGGGAGGCCAGGTGGGAGACCCAGTACTTC,CSAPREREARWETQYF
-,-,TRBJ2-2,TRBV12-3/TRBV12-4,TGTGCCAGCAGTTACCCAGACGGGGAGCTGTTTTTT,CASSYPDGELFF
TRBD1,-,TRBJ2-3,TRBV20-1,TGCAGTGCTCCCGGACAGGGTGGATTGAAAGGCACAGATACGCAGTATTTT,CSAPGQGGLKGTDTQYF
-,-,TRBJ2-1,TRBV11-2,TGTGCCAGCAGCTATAGCCCGGGACCCGGGTTCTTC,CASSYSPGPGFF
TRBD1,-,TRBJ2-7,TRBV12-3/TRBV12-4,TGTGCCAGCAGGGAGACAGGGGGCAAGGGCGAGCAGTACTTC,CASRETGGKGEQYF
TRBD1,few,TRBJ1-2,TRBV10-3,TGTGCCATCACTCCGGCAGGGGGCGCGAGGGGAGGAGGCTACACCTTC,CAITPAGGARGGGYTF
-,-,TRBJ2-7,TRBV4-1,TGCGCCAGCAGCCAAGTCGGGACACCTTCCTACGAGCAGTACTTC,CASSQVGTPSYEQYF
-,-,TRBJ2-7,TRBV7-8,TGTGCCAGCAGCCCCGAGACCGGGGGTGGCAGGTACGAGCAGTACTTC,CASSPETGGGRYEQYF
-,few,TRBJ2-7,TRBV30,TGTGCCTGGGAGAAGGGATCCTACGAGCAGTACTTC,CAWEKGSYEQYF
TRBD2,few,TRBJ2-7,TRBV5-1,TGCGCCAGCAGCACTAGCGGGAGGGCCCACGAGCAGTACTTC,CASSTSGRAHEQYF
-,once,TRBJ1-5,TRBV12-3/TRBV12-4,TGTGCCAGCAGTTTAATGGGGACCAATCAGCCCCAGCATTTT,CASSLMGTNQPQHF
TRBD2,-,TRBJ2-3,TRBV6-5,TGTGCCAGCAGTCCCCGAGCTAGCGGGATCGCAGATACGCAGTATTTT,CASSPRASGIADTQYF
-,few,TRBJ1-2,TRBV4-1,TGCGCCAGCAGCCAGGCAGTTAACTATGGCTACACCTTC,CASSQAVNYGYTF
-,-,TRBJ2-1,TRBV4-1,TGCGCCAGCAGCCAAGAAGGTCACCCAGGCAATGAGCAGTTCTTC,CASSQEGHPGNEQFF
TRBD1,few,TRBJ2-4,TRBV5-1,TGCGCCAGCAGCGAAGACAGGGCGGCCAAAAACATTCAGTACTTC,CASSEDRAAKNIQYF
-,few,TRBJ2-5,TRBV5-1,TGCGCCAGCAGCTTGACTCTGGGTCCGGGGCAAGAGACCCAGTACTTC,CASSLTLGPGQETQYF
-,-,TRBJ1-1,TRBV7-8,TGTGCCAGCAGCCGAGGGGGGAGGCCGGCCACTGAAGCTTTCTTT,CASSRGGRPATEAFF
TRBD2,-,TRBJ2-7,TRBV10-3,TGTGCCGCATCGGGGGGACCTACCTACGAGCAGTACTTC,CAASGGPTYEQYF
-,-,TRBJ2-5,TRBV12-3/TRBV12-4,TGTGCCAGCAGTCCGCCTCCCGGGACCCAAGAGACCCAGTACTTC,CASSPPPGTQETQYF
-,-,TRBJ2-1,TRBV6-6,TGTGCCAGCAGTTACCTGTCCCCTGATGAGCAGTTCTTC,CASSYLSPDEQFF
-,-,TRBJ2-7,TRBV7-9,TGTGCCAGCAGCCCTGGCGGGTCTGATATCGAGCAGTACTTC,CASSPGGSDIEQYF
-,-,TRBJ1-4,TRBV11-2,TGTGCCAGCAGCTTATCAGGGTCCGGGGAAAAACTGTTTTTT,CASSLSGSGEKLFF
-,few,TRBJ2-3,TRBV4-1,TGCGCCAGCAGCCAAGATGAGGGACTTCAAGATACGCAGTATTTT,CASSQDEGLQDTQYF
-,-,TRBJ2-5,TRBV27,TGTGCCAGCAGTCTCGACTCAGGCGGATGGGAGACCCAGTACTTC,CASSLDSGGWETQYF
TRBD2,few,TRBJ2-1,TRBV12-3/TRBV12-4,TGTGCCAGCAACCCCCGACTAGCGGCCTACAATGAGCAGTTCTTC,CASNPRLAAYNEQFF